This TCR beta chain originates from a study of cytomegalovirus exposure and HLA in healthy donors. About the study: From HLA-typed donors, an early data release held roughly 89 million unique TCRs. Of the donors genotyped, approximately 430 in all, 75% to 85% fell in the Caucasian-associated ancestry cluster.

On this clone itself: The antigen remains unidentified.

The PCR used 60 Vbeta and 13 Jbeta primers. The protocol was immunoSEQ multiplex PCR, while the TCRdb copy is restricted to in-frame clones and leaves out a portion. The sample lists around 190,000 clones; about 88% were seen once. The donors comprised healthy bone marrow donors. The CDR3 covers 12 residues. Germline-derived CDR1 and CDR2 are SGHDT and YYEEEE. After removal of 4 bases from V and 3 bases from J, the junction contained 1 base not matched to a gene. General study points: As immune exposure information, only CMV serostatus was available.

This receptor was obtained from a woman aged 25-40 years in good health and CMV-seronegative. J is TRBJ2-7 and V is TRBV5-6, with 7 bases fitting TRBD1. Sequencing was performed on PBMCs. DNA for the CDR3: TGTGCCAGCAGCCAGGGGGACTACGAGCAGTACTTC. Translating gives CASSQGDYEQYF.